A single sample gave rise to the 25 T cell receptor beta chains below, sequenced in a study of Ad26.COV2.S vaccination and SARS-CoV-2 variants. As for treatment: 15 to 20 received Ad26.COV2.S at low or high dose, single or two shots; 5 received placebo; per-sample allocation not given. Each sample was drawn 63 days after the first injection (of vaccine or placebo). TCRdb's table, derived via immunoSEQ multiplex PCR, lists solely in-frame clones and lacks some. The sample shows around 300,000 clones, around 88% of them seen only once. The source was peripheral blood, collected in a trial of Ad26.COV2.S vaccine versus placebo. Source of these receptors: a person between 18 and 65 years old who received the Ad26.COV2.S COVID-19 vaccine or a placebo.

The rearrangement links TRBV9 to TRBJ2-1, with D perhaps TRBD2 (5 bases). Germline lookup yields CDR1 SGDLS and CDR2 YYNGEE. This CDR3 contains 16 residues. With 2 bases removed from V and 2 bases from J, the gap between germline ends came to 14 bases. The CDR3: CASSVGISATYNEQFF. The CDR3, as DNA: TGTGCCAGCAGCGTGGGTATTAGCGCAACCTACAATGAGCAGTTCTTC.

The chain recombines TRBV7-9 with TRBJ2-4; 7 nucleotides match TRBD1. The germline V gene encodes CDR1 SEHNR and CDR2 FQNEAQ (reference sequence). After removal of 6 bases from V and 3 bases from J, the junction contained 8 bases not matched to a gene. This CDR3 comprises 15 residues. CDR3 protein: CASRETGFVKNIQYF. The CDR3 nucleotides read TGTGCCAGCAGGGAGACAGGGTTTGTCAAAAACATTCAGTACTTC.

The chain uses TRBV7-9 and TRBJ2-5, with unresolved D. Per the germline V gene, CDR1 is SEHNR and CDR2 is FQNEAQ (reference sequence). The CDR3 loop spans 13 amino acids. The V end was cut by 3 bases, the J end by 5 bases, with 10 bases between. CDR3 in DNA: TGTGCCAGCAGCTTGGCCGCCTCGGAGACCCAGTACTTC. It translates to CASSLAASETQYF.

The chain uses TRBV19 and TRBJ2-2, with no clear D. Germline CDR1 is LNHDA and CDR2 is SQIVND (reference sequence). The CDR3 has 15 residues. With 3 bases removed from V and 4 bases from J, the gap between germline ends came to 12 bases. The CDR3 loop is CASSISELVTGELFF. The CDR3 DNA reads as TGTGCCAGTAGTATCTCGGAATTGGTCACCGGGGAGCTGTTTTTT.

The chain uses TRBV28 and TRBJ2-1; D possibly matches TRBD1 or TRBD2 (5 bases each). V shed 6 bases and J shed 3 bases, with 12 bases lying between them. The CDR3 covers 14 residues. Germline CDR1 and CDR2: MDHEN and SYDVKM. The CDR3 sequence: CASRGPLDYNEQFF. CDR3 nucleotide sequence: TGTGCCAGCAGGGGACCTTTGGACTACAATGAGCAGTTCTTC.

J is TRBJ2-7 and V is TRBV5-1; D possibly uses TRBD1 or TRBD2 (6 bases each). CDR3 length: 18 amino acids. Germline V gives CDR1 SGHRS, CDR2 YFSETQ. The V and J ends lost 4 bases and 6 bases respectively, with 29 bases between them. This chain's CDR3 is CASSPVSRGGLGPVEQYF. In nucleotides, the CDR3 is TGCGCCAGCAGCCCGGTTTCCAGGGGAGGTTTGGGGCCCGTCGAGCAGTACTTC. Variable domain in full (rest from reference TRBV5-1 and TRBJ2-7): KAGVTQTPRYLIKTRGQQVTLSCSPISGHRSVSWYQQTPGQGLQFLFEYFSETQRNKGNFPGRFSGRQFSNSRSEMNVSTLELGDSALYLCASSPVSRGGLGPVEQYFGPGTRLTVT.

This chain connects TRBV6-5 to TRBJ1-5; 7 bases agree with TRBD1. The CDR3 runs to 14 residues. Germline loops: CDR1 MNHEY, CDR2 SVGAGI. J lost 2 bases, V lost 8 bases, and 6 bases had no gene match. CDR3 DNA sequence: TGTGCCAGCTCCGACAGGGTCGGCAATCAGCCCCAGCATTTT. It is translated as CASSDRVGNQPQHF.

This clone was seen only once. The rearrangement uses TRBV9 and TRBJ2-3, with 8 nucleotides matching TRBD2. The V segment lost 4 bases and the J segment 1 base; nucleotides outside the gene matches: 2. From germline, CDR1 is SGDLS and CDR2 YYNGEE. This CDR3 is built from 14 residues. The CDR3 DNA is TGTGCCAGCAGCTTGCGGGGGGGCACAGATACGCAGTATTTT. This translates into CASSLRGGTDTQYF.

The chain couples TRBV2 to TRBJ1-2; 10 positions agree with TRBD1. Trimming at V came to 6 bases and at J to 7 bases, leaving 11 bases not matched to a gene. Germline assignment: CDR1 SNHLY and CDR2 FYNNEI. The CDR3 runs 15 residues. CDR3 DNA: TGTGCCAGCAGGGCCCCCGGGACAGGGGAAGCTGGCTACACCTTC. Residues: CASRAPGTGEAGYTF.

The rearrangement joins TRBV5-5 to TRBJ1-1; TRBD1 aligns across 7 bases. With 2 bases clipped from V and 6 bases from J, the junction kept 4 bases outside the gene matches. In germline, CDR1 is SGHKS, CDR2 YYEKEE (reference sequence). CDR3 length: 13 residues. The CDR3 reads CASSFLQGPEAFF. The DNA of the CDR3 is TGTGCCAGCAGCTTTCTACAGGGGCCTGAAGCTTTCTTT.

The chain recombines TRBV20-1 with TRBJ1-3; D call uncertain. CDR1 is DFQATT, CDR2 SNEGSKA, per germline (reference sequence). This CDR3 has 11 residues. V lost 3 bases to trimming and J lost 8 bases, with 8 bases between them. Here the CDR3 DNA reads TGCAGTGCTAGGGTCCTGGACACCATATATTTT. This codes for CSARVLDTIYF.

On this clone itself: A clone one base away is much larger, so this may be a read error. J is TRBJ1-2 and V is TRBV5-4; D remains unclear. V lost 0 bases to trimming and J lost 4 bases, with 4 bases between them. The V gene's germline CDR1 is SGHNT and CDR2 YYREEE (reference sequence). This CDR3 is 12 amino acids long. CDR3 in amino acids: CASSLDAYGYTF. DNA of the CDR3: TGTGCCAGCAGCTTGGATGCCTATGGCTACACCTTC.

The chain carries TRBV9 and TRBJ2-1; no clear D. CDR3 length equals 12 residues. The V and J ends lost 3 bases and 9 bases respectively, with 10 bases between them. Looked up from germline, CDR1 is SGDLS and CDR2 is YYNGEE. As DNA, the CDR3 is TGTGCCAGCAGCGCCTCCTTCGGTGAGCAGTTCTTC. Translating it yields CASSASFGEQFF.

The chain couples TRBV19 to TRBJ2-7, with D maybe TRBD2 (6 bases). Germline loops: CDR1 LNHDA, CDR2 SQIVND (reference sequence). Trimming pared 3 bases from V and 4 bases from J, leaving 13 bases between. The length of the CDR3 is 14 residues. CDR3: CASSIRGIHYEQYF. The CDR3 nucleotides read TGTGCCAGTAGTATTCGGGGGATCCATTACGAGCAGTACTTC.

J is TRBJ2-1 and V is TRBV9, with a possible D match to TRBD1 (6 bases). The CDR3 is 13 residues long. Germline assignment: CDR1 SGDLS and CDR2 YYNGEE. Between the trimmed V and J ends, which lost 7 bases and 10 bases, there was a span of 18 bases. The DNA for the CDR3 is TGTGCCAGCGGGACCTCCTACAGGGACGAGCAGTTCTTC. It is translated as CASGTSYRDEQFF.

The CDR3 DNA reads as TGTGCCAGCAGTTACTCCGGACAGTTCTCTGGGGCCAACGTCCTGACTTTC. This sequence encodes CASSYSGQFSGANVLTF. This chain connects TRBV6-2 or TRBV6-3 to TRBJ2-6; D might be TRBD1 (6 bases). The V and J ends lost 0 bases and 0 bases respectively, with 9 bases between them. Germline values: CDR1 MNHEY, CDR2 SVGEGT. The length of the CDR3 is 17 residues.

Points on this clone: The same CDR3 arises from other DNA sequences in this sample as well. The CDR3 DNA is TGTGCCAGCAGGGCCTCTGGGGCCAACGTCCTGACTTTC. As protein: CASRASGANVLTF. The V and J genes are TRBV28 and TRBJ2-6; D is unresolved. There are 13 residues in the CDR3. V lost 6 bases, J lost 0 bases, and 3 bases lay in between. Germline V gene lookup returns CDR1 MDHEN and CDR2 SYDVKM. Filled out from reference TRBV28 and TRBJ2-6, the complete variable domain reads DVKVTQSSRYLVKRTGEKVFLECVQDMDHENMFWYRQDPGLGLRLIYFSYDVKMKEKGDIPEGYSVSREKKERFSLILESASTNQTSMYLCASRASGANVLTFGAGSRLTVL.

This clone occurred a few times. The V gene is TRBV28, the J gene TRBJ1-2, with D perhaps TRBD1 (5 bases). There are 13 residues in the CDR3. The V gene lost 7 bases and the J gene lost 1 base, with 10 bases spanning the gap. Germline values: CDR1 MDHEN, CDR2 SYDVKM. CDR3 in amino acids: CASKGRGNYGYTF. The CDR3 coding sequence is TGTGCCAGCAAAGGAAGGGGTAACTATGGCTACACCTTC.

The chain couples TRBV3-1 (or the pseudogene TRBV3-2) to TRBJ2-2; D uncertain. V lost 0 bases to trimming and J lost 3 bases, with 2 bases between them. This CDR3 contains 13 residues. The germline V gene has CDR1 LGHDT and CDR2 YNNKEL (reference sequence). CDR3 protein: CASSQEHTGELFF. The CDR3 DNA sequence: TGTGCCAGCAGCCAAGAACACACCGGGGAGCTGTTTTTT.

The rearrangement joins TRBV5-5 to TRBJ2-7; tentative D call: TRBD1 (6 bases). The CDR3 spans 13 residues. Germline values: CDR1 SGHKS, CDR2 YYEKEE (reference sequence). V gave up 0 bases and J gave up 4 bases, with 8 bases separating them. Written as DNA, the CDR3 is TGTGCCAGCAGCTTGGAACAGGGTTACGAGCAGTACTTC. Protein product: CASSLEQGYEQYF.

The chain has TRBV7-9 and TRBJ1-3; D uncertain. The CDR3 consists of 16 residues. V was trimmed by 0 bases and J by 1 base, leaving 10 bases between them. From germline, CDR1 is SEHNR and CDR2 FQNEAQ (reference sequence). The CDR3 region is CASSLAVQRSGNTIYF. Written as DNA, the CDR3 is TGTGCCAGCAGCTTAGCAGTCCAGAGATCTGGAAACACCATATATTTT.

The chain employs TRBV28 and TRBJ2-2; 11 bases are shared with TRBD2. CDR3 size: 18 residues. The germline V gene has CDR1 MDHEN and CDR2 SYDVKM. The V and J ends lost 6 bases and 2 bases, in that order; junction bases with no gene match: 11. The CDR3 loop is CASSLSGSGRVNTGELFF. CDR3 in DNA: TGTGCCAGCAGCCTAAGCGGTAGCGGGAGGGTAAACACCGGGGAGCTGTTTTTT. Variable domain in full (rest from reference TRBV28 and TRBJ2-2): DVKVTQSSRYLVKRTGEKVFLECVQDMDHENMFWYRQDPGLGLRLIYFSYDVKMKEKGDIPEGYSVSREKKERFSLILESASTNQTSMYLCASSLSGSGRVNTGELFFGEGSRLTVL.

The V gene is TRBV12-3 or TRBV12-4, the J gene TRBJ1-2; D unresolved. This CDR3 has 13 residues. Trimming shortened V by 3 bases and J by 5 bases, and 10 bases separated the two germline ends. This chain's CDR3 is CASSFLRAYGYTF. For the CDR3, the DNA is TGTGCCAGCAGTTTCTTAAGGGCGTATGGCTACACCTTC.

The V and J genes are TRBV7-2 and TRBJ2-7; 9 bases line up with TRBD1. CDR1 and CDR2 (germline): SGHTA, FQGNSA. Trimming cost V 5 bases and J 4 bases; bases outside gene matches: 9. This CDR3 contains 15 residues. The CDR3 sequence is CASSPRDRASYEQYF. CDR3 bases: TGTGCCAGCAGCCCCCGGGACAGGGCAAGTTACGAGCAGTACTTC.

This clone was seen more than once but under ten times. The chain combines TRBV10-1 with TRBJ1-3; D unclear. Trimming removed 6 bases from V and 0 bases from J, with 12 bases in between. CDR1 WNHNN and CDR2 SYGVQD come from the germline V gene (reference sequence). The length of the CDR3 is 15 residues. This CDR3 reads CASRTPRGSGNTIYF. The CDR3 DNA sequence: TGCGCCAGCAGGACCCCCCGGGGCTCTGGAAACACCATATATTTT.